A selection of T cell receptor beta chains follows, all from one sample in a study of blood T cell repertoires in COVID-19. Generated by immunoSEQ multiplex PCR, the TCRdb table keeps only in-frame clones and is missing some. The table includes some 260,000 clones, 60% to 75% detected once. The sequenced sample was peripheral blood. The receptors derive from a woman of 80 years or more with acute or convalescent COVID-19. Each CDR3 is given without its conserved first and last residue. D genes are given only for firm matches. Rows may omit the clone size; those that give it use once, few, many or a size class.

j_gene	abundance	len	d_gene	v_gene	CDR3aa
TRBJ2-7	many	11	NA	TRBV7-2	ASSLASPYEQY
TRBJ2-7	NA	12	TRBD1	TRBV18	ASSGTGLTYEQY
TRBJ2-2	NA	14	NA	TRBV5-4	ASSLSGNQGTGELF
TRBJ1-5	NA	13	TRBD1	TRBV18	ASSPQGGGNQPQH
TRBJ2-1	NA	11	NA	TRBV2	ASSGQGLNEQF
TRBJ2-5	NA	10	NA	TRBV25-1	ASSASGETQY
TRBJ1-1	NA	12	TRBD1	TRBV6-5	ASTQQGASTEAF
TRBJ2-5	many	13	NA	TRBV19	ASSIGGRPQETQY
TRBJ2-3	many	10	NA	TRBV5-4	ASSSGTDTQY
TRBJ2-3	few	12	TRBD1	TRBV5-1	ASSLADRANTQY
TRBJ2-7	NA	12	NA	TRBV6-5	ASSYSRGTYEQY
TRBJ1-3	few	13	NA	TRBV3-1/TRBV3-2	ASSPFQGSGNTIY
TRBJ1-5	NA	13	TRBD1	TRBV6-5	ASSPDRGLGQPQH
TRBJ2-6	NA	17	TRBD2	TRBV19	ASSPTGLAGGSGANVLT
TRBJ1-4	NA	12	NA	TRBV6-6	ASSTGTTNEKLF
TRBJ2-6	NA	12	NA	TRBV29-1	SVRGNSGANVLT
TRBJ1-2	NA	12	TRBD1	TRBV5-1	ASNPGQGAAGYT